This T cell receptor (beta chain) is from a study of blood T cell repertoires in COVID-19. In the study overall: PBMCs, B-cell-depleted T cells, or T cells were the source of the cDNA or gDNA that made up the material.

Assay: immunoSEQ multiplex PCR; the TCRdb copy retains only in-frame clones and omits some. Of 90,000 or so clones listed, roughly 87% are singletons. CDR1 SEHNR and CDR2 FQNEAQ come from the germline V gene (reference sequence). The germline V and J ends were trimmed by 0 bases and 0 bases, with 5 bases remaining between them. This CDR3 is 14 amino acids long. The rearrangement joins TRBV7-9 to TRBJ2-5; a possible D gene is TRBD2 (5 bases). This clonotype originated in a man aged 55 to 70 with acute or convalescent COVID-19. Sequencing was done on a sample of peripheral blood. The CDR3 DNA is TGTGCCAGCAGCTTAGCGGGAGACCAAGAGACCCAGTACTTC. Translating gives CASSLAGDQETQYF.